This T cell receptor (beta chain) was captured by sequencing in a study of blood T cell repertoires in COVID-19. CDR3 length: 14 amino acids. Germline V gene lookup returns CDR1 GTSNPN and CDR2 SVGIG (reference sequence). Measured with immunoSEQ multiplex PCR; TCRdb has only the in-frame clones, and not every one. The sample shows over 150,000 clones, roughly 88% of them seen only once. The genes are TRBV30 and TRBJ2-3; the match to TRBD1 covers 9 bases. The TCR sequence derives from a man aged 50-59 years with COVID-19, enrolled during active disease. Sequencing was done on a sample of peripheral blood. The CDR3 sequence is CAMRGDRGTDTQYF. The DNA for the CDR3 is TGTGCTATGAGGGGGGACAGGGGCACAGATACGCAGTATTTT.